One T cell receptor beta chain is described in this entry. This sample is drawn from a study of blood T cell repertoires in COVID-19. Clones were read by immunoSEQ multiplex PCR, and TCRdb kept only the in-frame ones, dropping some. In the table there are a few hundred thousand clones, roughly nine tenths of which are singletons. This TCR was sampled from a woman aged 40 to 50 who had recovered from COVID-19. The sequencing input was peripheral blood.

In DNA, the CDR3 is TGTGCCAGCAGCCTTTCGATAGCGGAGCGCACAGATACGCAGTATTTT. It encodes CASSLSIAERTDTQYF. The rearrangement links TRBV7-9 to TRBJ2-3, with D perhaps matching TRBD2 (6 bases). The germline V gene has CDR1 SEHNR and CDR2 FQNEAQ (reference sequence). CDR3 size: 16 residues. With 5 bases removed from V and 1 base from J, the gap between germline ends came to 16 bases.